This T cell receptor (beta chain) was sequenced during a study of regulatory T cells in long-lasting Graves disease. The CDR3 spans 14 residues. Germline CDR1 reads DFQATT; CDR2 reads SNEGSKA (reference sequence). V gave up 3 bases and J gave up 5 bases, with 16 bases separating them. Relying on iRepertoire HTBI primers and Arm-PCR of CDR3 regions, the team built TCR beta libraries. TCRdb called the multiplex PCR reads again in MiXCR, with one record for every CDR3 protein. The table lists roughly 430,000 distinct CDR3 sequences, roughly 23% of them singletons. Time point here: persistent/refractory GD, antithyroid drugs over 5 years with positive TRAb. Scientists built the TCR library using RNA that was extracted from PBMCs.

This TCR was recovered from a female donor with Graves disease. The chain has TRBV20-1 and TRBJ1-1, with D maybe TRBD1 (6 bases). The specimen was peripheral blood mononuclear cells (PBMCs), collected when the disease was refractory, from a patient treated with antithyroid drugs. CDR3 coding DNA: TGCAGTGCTAGTGGTTTTGAGGGGGGGACTGAAGCTTTCTTT. It translates to CSASGFEGGTEAFF.